The sequence of this T cell receptor beta chain was determined in a study of blood T cells in healthy people across ages. Together with a sample-barcoded 5' primer, a J-beta primer mix was included in a second PCR lasting about 7 to 11 cycles. TCRdb used MiXCR to reprocess the 5' RACE reads, holding one entry per CDR3 protein. This sample has 1.5 million to 2 million distinct CDR3 sequences; approximately 30% occur once, and the top ten carry 7% to 9%. The TCR was taken from a woman aged 25 to 39 in good health. The sample comprised blood.

This chain's CDR3 is CSARYPQTSGGATQYF. The CDR3 nucleotides read TGCAGTGCTAGATACCCCCAGACTAGCGGGGGAGCGACCCAGTACTTC. V is TRBV20-1 and J is TRBJ2-5; 12 positions agree with TRBD2. The CDR3 spans 16 residues. Germline CDR1 DFQATT, CDR2 SNEGSKA (reference sequence). After removal of 2 bases from V and 7 bases from J, the junction contained 11 bases not matched to a gene.